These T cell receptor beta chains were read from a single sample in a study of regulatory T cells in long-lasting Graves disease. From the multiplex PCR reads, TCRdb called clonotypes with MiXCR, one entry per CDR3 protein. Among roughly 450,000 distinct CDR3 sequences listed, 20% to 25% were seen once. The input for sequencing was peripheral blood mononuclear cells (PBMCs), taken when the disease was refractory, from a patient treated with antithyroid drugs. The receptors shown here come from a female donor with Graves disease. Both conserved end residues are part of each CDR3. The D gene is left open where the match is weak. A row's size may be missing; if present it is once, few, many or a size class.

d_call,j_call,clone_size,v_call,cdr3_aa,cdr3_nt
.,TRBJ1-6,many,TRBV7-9,CASSLGGGNSPLHF,TGTGCCAGCAGCTTAGGGGGGGGTAATTCACCCCTCCACTTT
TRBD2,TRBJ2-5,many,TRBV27,CASRPLGGQETQYF,TGTGCCAGCAGGCCTTTGGGAGGGCAAGAGACCCAGTACTTC
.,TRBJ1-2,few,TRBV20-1,CSALNGYTF,TGCAGTGCTCTGAATGGCTACACCTTC
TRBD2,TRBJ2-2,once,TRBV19,CASRTSEAGELFF,TGTGCCAGTAGAACTAGCGAGGCCGGGGAGCTGTTTTTT
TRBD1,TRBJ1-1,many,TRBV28,CASSNTGGLEAFF,TGTGCCAGCAGTAATACAGGGGGTTTGGAAGCTTTCTTT
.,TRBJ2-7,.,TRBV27,CASSWPGGGEQYF,TGTGCCAGCAGCTGGCCGGGTGGGGGAGAGCAGTACTTC
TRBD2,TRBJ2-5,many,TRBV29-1,CSVEGLAGGPRETQYF,TGCAGCGTTGAAGGACTAGCGGGAGGGCCCAGAGAGACCCAGTACTTC
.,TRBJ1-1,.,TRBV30,CAWRPGSFLDF,TGTGCCTGGCGGCCGGGGAGTTTTCTGGACTTT
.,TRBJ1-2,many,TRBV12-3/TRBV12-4,CASSLGRSLYGYTF,TGTGCCAGCAGTTTAGGGAGGAGCCTCTATGGCTACACCTTC
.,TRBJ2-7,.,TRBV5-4,CASSYVRAAYEQYF,TGTGCCAGCAGTTACGTAAGGGCCGCCTACGAGCAGTACTTC
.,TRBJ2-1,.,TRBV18,CASSQKLTATTSYNEQFF,TGTGCCAGCTCCCAAAAACTGACAGCCACAACATCCTACAATGAGCAGTTCTTC
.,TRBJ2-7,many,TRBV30,CAWSDRWKTYEQYF,TGTGCCTGGAGCGACCGGTGGAAGACCTACGAGCAGTACTTC
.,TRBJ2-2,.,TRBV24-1,CATSRPGNGKLFF,TGTGCCACCAGTCGTCCCGGGAACGGGAAGCTGTTTTTT
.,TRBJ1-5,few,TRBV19,CASSPISNQPQHF,TGTGCCAGTAGTCCCATTAGCAATCAGCCCCAGCATTTT
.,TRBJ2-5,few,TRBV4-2,CASSRISGGRVGETQYF,TGTGCCAGCAGCAGAATTAGCGGAGGCCGGGTCGGAGAGACCCAGTACTTC
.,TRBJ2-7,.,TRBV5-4,CASSLVGNYEQYF,TGTGCCAGCAGCTTGGTGGGAAATTACGAGCAGTACTTC
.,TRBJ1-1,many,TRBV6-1,CATFSGTNTEAFF,TGTGCCACTTTCTCCGGGACGAACACTGAAGCTTTCTTT
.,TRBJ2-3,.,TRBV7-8,CASSQELGTDTQYF,TGTGCCAGCAGCCAAGAGTTGGGCACAGATACGCAGTATTTT
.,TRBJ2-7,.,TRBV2,CASSKSGVSYEQYF,TGTGCCAGCAGTAAATCGGGGGTCTCCTACGAGCAGTACTTC
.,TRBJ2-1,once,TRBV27,CASNHGGLSYDEQFF,TGTGCCAGCAATCACGGGGGCTTATCCTACGATGAGCAGTTCTTC
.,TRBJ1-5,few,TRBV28,CASTRDPSFQPQHF,TGTGCCAGCACACGGGACCCCTCCTTTCAGCCCCAGCATTTT
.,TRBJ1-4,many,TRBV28,CASSGVEEKLFF,TGTGCCAGCAGTGGGGTGGAAGAAAAACTGTTTTTT
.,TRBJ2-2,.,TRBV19,CASSIQNTGELFF,TGTGCCAGTAGTATACAGAACACCGGGGAGCTGTTTTTT
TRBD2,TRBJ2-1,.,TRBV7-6,CASSPFRAGGSYNEQFF,TGTGCCAGCAGCCCTTTCAGAGCGGGAGGCTCCTACAATGAGCAGTTCTTC
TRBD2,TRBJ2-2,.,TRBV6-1,CASRLAGSGELFF,TGTGCCAGCCGGCTAGCGGGGTCCGGGGAGCTGTTTTTT
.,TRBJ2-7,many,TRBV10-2,CASRKTGSYEQYF,TGTGCCAGCAGGAAGACCGGTTCCTACGAGCAGTACTTC
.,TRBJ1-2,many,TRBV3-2,CASATDRGLAGYTF,TGTGCCAGCGCGACTGACAGGGGGTTAGCGGGCTACACCTTC